A single sample gave rise to the 10 T cell receptor beta chains below, sequenced in a study of blood T cell repertoires in COVID-19. Clones were sequenced by immunoSEQ multiplex PCR, and TCRdb holds only the in-frame ones, with some missing. The table lists roughly 200,000 clones, roughly nine tenths of them singletons. The sequencing sample was made of PBMCs or T cells enriched from blood (not recorded which). All receptors derive from a woman aged 25-40 years with acute COVID-19.

The CDR3 DNA sequence: TGTGCCAGCAGCCTAGTCGGGACTAAGTTCGTCAATGAGCAGTTCTTC. Its translation: CASSLVGTKFVNEQFF. The chain couples TRBV7-2 to TRBJ2-1; 7 nucleotides line up with TRBD2. The CDR3 extends over 16 amino acids. V shed 5 bases and J 6 bases; nucleotides not matched to a gene: 13. The V gene's germline CDR1 is SGHTA and CDR2 FQGNSA.

This clone was recorded only once. The genes are TRBV30 and TRBJ2-1; TRBD2 matches 11 bases. CDR3 length: 19 residues. Germline loops: CDR1 GTSNPN, CDR2 SVGIG (reference sequence). J gave up 0 bases and V 1 base, and 11 bases lay outside the gene matches. The chain's CDR3 is CAWSAFGLAGGRSYNEQFF. The CDR3 nucleotides read TGTGCCTGGAGTGCGTTTGGTCTAGCGGGGGGCCGCTCCTACAATGAGCAGTTCTTC.

This chain connects TRBV10-3 to TRBJ2-1; maybe TRBD2 (5 bases). Trimming cost V 3 bases and J 3 bases, with 12 bases left between them. Looked up from germline, CDR1 is ENHRY and CDR2 is SYGVKD. CDR3 size: 15 residues. CDR3 in DNA: TGTGCCATCAGTGAACGAGGGATTGACTACAATGAGCAGTTCTTC. Translating it yields CAISERGIDYNEQFF.

The V gene is TRBV5-5, the J gene TRBJ2-1, with 12 bases that match TRBD2. CDR1 is SGHKS and CDR2 is YYEKEE in the germline V gene (reference sequence). The CDR3 totals 17 residues. The V segment lost 3 bases and the J segment 3 bases; nucleotides outside the gene matches: 7. Written as DNA, the CDR3 is TGTGCCAGCAGCTCCCCGACTAGCGGGGGTTACTACAATGAGCAGTTCTTC. Residues: CASSSPTSGGYYNEQFF. The full variable domain, completed using reference TRBV5-5 and TRBJ2-1, is DAGVTQSPTHLIKTRGQQVTLRCSPISGHKSVSWYQQVLGQGPQFIFQYYEKEERGRGNFPDRFSARQFPNYSSELNVNALLLGDSALYLCASSSPTSGGYYNEQFFGPGTRLTVL.

The V and J genes are TRBV4-3 and TRBJ1-2, with TRBD1 as a possible D gene (5 bases). The CDR3 length is 15 residues. Germline CDR1 is LGHNA and CDR2 is YSLEER. V dropped 1 base and J dropped 6 bases, with 15 bases sitting between them. The CDR3 region has the DNA TGCGCCAGCAGCCAAGGTCCCAGGGCTGGGGATGGCTACACCTTC. Protein sequence: CASSQGPRAGDGYTF.

The V gene is TRBV5-4, the J gene TRBJ1-2; D remains unclear. This CDR3 spans 15 amino acids. CDR1 and CDR2 from the germline V gene are SGHNT and YYREEE (reference sequence). V dropped 1 base and J dropped 4 bases, with 14 bases sitting between them. The CDR3 nucleotides are TGTGCCAGCAGCTTGAGACACCCGGCGCCCTATGGCTACACCTTC. This translates into CASSLRHPAPYGYTF.

V is TRBV7-9 and J is TRBJ1-1; 8 nucleotides align to TRBD1. The germline CDR1 and CDR2 sequences are SEHNR and FQNEAQ (reference sequence). This CDR3 region has 14 residues. V was clipped by 3 bases and J by 5 bases; unmatched bases: 5. DNA of the CDR3: TGTGCCAGCAGCTTGGACAGGGCGACGACTGAAGCTTTCTTT. It is translated as CASSLDRATTEAFF.

This clone has just a few counts. V and J are TRBV19 and TRBJ1-1, with D hard to call. Germline CDR1 reads LNHDA; CDR2 reads SQIVND (reference sequence). Trimming shortened V by 5 bases and J by 2 bases, and 3 bases separated the two germline ends. CDR3 length: 11 amino acids. In nucleotides, the CDR3 is TGTGCCAGTAGTCTTAACACTGAAGCTTTCTTT. Encoded protein: CASSLNTEAFF.

V gene TRBV6-5 combines with J gene TRBJ2-7; D is ambiguous. The CDR3 has 14 residues. V was cut by 0 bases and J by 7 bases, with 13 bases left in between. Looked up from germline, CDR1 is MNHEY and CDR2 is SVGAGI. The CDR3 here is CASSYSRLLREQYF. In DNA, the CDR3 is TGTGCCAGCAGTTACTCGAGGTTGCTACGGGAGCAGTACTTC.

This clone was recorded a few times. J is TRBJ1-2 and V is TRBV3-1 (or the pseudogene TRBV3-2); 7 bases line up with TRBD1. In germline, CDR1 is LGHDT, CDR2 YNNKEL (reference sequence). V was pared by 5 bases and J by 7 bases, with 13 bases of the junction left unmatched. The CDR3 is 15 amino acids. The chain's CDR3 is CASSGGGRVTRGYTF. The CDR3 DNA reads as TGTGCCAGCAGCGGAGGGGGCAGGGTCACTCGTGGCTACACCTTC.